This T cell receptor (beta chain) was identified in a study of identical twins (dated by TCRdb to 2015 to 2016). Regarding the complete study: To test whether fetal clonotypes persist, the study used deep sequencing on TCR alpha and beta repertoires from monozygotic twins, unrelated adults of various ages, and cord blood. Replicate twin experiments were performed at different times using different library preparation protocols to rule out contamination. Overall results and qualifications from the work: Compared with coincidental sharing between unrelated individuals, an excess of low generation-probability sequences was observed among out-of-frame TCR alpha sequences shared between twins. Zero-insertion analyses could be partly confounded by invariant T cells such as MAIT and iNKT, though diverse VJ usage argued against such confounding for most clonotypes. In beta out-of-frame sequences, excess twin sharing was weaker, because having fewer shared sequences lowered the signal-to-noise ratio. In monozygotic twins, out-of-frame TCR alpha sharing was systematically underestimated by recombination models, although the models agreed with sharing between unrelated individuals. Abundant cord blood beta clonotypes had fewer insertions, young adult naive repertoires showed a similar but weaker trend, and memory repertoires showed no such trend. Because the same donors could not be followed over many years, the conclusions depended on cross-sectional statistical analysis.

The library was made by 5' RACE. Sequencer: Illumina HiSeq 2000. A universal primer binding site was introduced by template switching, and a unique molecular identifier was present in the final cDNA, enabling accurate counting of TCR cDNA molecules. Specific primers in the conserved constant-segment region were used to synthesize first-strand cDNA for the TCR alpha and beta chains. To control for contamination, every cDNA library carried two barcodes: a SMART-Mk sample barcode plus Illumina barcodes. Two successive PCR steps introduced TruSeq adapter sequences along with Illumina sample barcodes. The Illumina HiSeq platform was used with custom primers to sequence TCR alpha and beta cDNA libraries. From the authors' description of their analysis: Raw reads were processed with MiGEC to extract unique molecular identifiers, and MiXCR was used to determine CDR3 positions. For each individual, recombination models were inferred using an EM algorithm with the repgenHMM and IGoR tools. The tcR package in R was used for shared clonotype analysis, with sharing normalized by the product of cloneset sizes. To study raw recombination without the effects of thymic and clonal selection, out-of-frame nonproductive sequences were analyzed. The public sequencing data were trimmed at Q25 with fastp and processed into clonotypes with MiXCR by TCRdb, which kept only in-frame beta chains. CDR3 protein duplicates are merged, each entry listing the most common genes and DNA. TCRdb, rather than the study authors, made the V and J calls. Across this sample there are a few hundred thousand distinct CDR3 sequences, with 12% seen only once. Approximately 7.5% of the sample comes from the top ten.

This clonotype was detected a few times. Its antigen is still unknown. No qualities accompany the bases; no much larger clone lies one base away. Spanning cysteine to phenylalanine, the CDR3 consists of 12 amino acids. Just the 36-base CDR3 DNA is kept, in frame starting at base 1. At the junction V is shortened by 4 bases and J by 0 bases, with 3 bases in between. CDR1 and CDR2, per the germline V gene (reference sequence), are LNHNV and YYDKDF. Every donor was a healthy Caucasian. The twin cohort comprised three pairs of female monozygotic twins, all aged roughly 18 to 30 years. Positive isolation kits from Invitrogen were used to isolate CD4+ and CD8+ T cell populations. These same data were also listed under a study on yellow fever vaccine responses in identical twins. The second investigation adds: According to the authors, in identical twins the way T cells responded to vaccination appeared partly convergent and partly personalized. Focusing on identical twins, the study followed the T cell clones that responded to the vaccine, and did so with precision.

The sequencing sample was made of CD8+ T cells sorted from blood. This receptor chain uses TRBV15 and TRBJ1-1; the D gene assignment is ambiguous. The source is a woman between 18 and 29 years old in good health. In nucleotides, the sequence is TGTGCCACCAGCACCCTGAACACTGAAGCTTTCTTT. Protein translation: CATSTLNTEAFF.